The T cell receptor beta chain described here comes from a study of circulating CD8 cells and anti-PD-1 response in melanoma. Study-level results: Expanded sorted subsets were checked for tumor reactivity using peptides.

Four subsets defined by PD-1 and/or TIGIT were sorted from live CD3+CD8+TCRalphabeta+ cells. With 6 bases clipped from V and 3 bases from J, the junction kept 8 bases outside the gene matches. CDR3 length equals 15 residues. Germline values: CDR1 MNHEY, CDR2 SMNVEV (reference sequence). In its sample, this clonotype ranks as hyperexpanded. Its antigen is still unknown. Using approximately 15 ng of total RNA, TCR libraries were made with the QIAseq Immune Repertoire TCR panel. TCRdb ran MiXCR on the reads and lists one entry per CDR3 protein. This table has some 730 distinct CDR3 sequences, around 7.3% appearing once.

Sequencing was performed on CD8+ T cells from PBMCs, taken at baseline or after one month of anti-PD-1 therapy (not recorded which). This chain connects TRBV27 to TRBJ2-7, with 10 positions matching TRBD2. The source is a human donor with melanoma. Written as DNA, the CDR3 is TGTGCCAGCAGCATAGCGGGAGGAGGGGACTACGAGCAGTACTTC. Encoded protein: CASSIAGGGDYEQYF.